This paragraph covers one T cell receptor beta chain sequence. Its target is unknown. TCRdb redid the calling of the reads with MiXCR, one entry per CDR3 protein. Of 140,000 to 150,000 distinct CDR3 sequences listed, 30% to 40% are singletons. This entry belongs to a study of T cell repertoires in cytomegalovirus infection. Study overall: Recently described HLA-C-restricted plus well-studied HLA-B-restricted CMV epitopes were used.

Germline CDR1 and CDR2: SEHNR and FQNEAQ (reference sequence). The CDR3 length is 20 residues. The V and J ends lost 1 base and 2 bases, in that order; junction bases with no gene match: 10. V gene TRBV7-9 combines with J gene TRBJ2-3; 15 nucleotides align to TRBD2. The TCR sequence derives from a human donor in good health (CMV status not recorded). Some clones in this sample may be carry-over from other donors' samples. The sequences come from CD8+ T cells from cultured PBMCs, collected from culture after CMV antigen stimulation. The CDR3 protein is CASSLDRTSGGAGFTDTQYF. The CDR3 DNA is TGTGCCAGCAGCTTAGATCGGACTAGCGGGGGGGCCGGTTTCACAGATACGCAGTATTTT.